The rows below give T cell receptor beta chains drawn from one sample of a study of OX40 agonist ivuxolimab in advanced cancers. Sequencing used immunoSEQ multiplex PCR; TCRdb keeps in-frame clones, though not all of them. Found here are over 75,000 clones, 87% of them singletons; the top ten hold approximately 1.3%. This specimen consisted of CD4+ or CD8+ T cells sorted from blood, obtained in a trial of the OX40 agonist ivuxolimab. These receptor sequences come from an adult with an advanced solid tumor such as melanoma, head and neck, liver or kidney cancer. The CDR3 runs from the conserved cysteine through the conserved F or W. A D gene is named only where the DNA matches it firmly. Some rows mark clone size as missing; the rest say once, few, many or name a class of expanded clone.

abundance	j_gene	d_gene	v_gene	CDR3nt	CDR3aa
once	TRBJ1-6	TRBD1	TRBV7-8	TGTGCCAGCAGCCGGGACAGCAATTCACCCCTCCACTTT	CASSRDSNSPLHF
-	TRBJ2-5	-	TRBV7-9	TGTGCCAGCAGCTTACCGGGACTCTCGGAGACCCAGTACTTC	CASSLPGLSETQYF
-	TRBJ2-7	-	TRBV19	TGTGCCAGTAGTATCCACAAGGACCCAACCCCCGAGCAGTACTTC	CASSIHKDPTPEQYF
-	TRBJ1-3	-	TRBV19	TGTGCCAGTAGTGCCGGCGTTGGGGGAACTGGAAACACCATATATTTT	CASSAGVGGTGNTIYF
-	TRBJ2-2	TRBD1	TRBV14	TGTGCCAGCAGCCAAGAAGGGACAGCCAACACCGGGGAGCTGTTTTTT	CASSQEGTANTGELFF
-	TRBJ1-1	-	TRBV7-2	TGTGCCAGCAGCTTCACCGGGACATCCACTGAAGCTTTCTTT	CASSFTGTSTEAFF
few	TRBJ1-1	-	TRBV4-1	TGCGCCAGCAGCGGTCCTTTGAAGAACACTGAAGCTTTCTTT	CASSGPLKNTEAFF
few	TRBJ1-4	-	TRBV30	TGTGCCTGGAGCCGAGCTAATGAAAAACTGTTTTTT	CAWSRANEKLFF
-	TRBJ1-4	-	TRBV28	TGTGCCAGCAGTTTTCAAGGCGGTCGAGATGAAAAACTGTTTTTT	CASSFQGGRDEKLFF
-	TRBJ2-7	-	TRBV5-1	TGCGCCACCTCCCTCTACGGGGTCCCCTACGAGCAGTACTTC	CATSLYGVPYEQYF
-	TRBJ2-3	-	TRBV19	TGTGCCAGTAGGGGGACTGCAGATACGCAGTATTTT	CASRGTADTQYF
-	TRBJ2-7	TRBD2	TRBV2	TGTGCCACCGCCTTCGAGACTAGCGGGACCGAGCAGTACTTC	CATAFETSGTEQYF
-	TRBJ2-7	-	TRBV18	TGTGCCAGCTCACCAATCAGGGGGGGGAGCTACGAGCAGTACTTC	CASSPIRGGSYEQYF
once	TRBJ2-2	-	TRBV5-1	TGCGCCAGCAGCCCCCGACTAGTTCTCGGGGCCGGGGAGCTGTTTTTT	CASSPRLVLGAGELFF
-	TRBJ2-7	-	TRBV5-4	TGTGCCAGCAGCTTGGGGGAGAGCTCCTACGAGCAGTACTTC	CASSLGESSYEQYF
-	TRBJ2-3	TRBD1	TRBV7-2	TGTGCCAGCAGCTTAGCCCTATGGACAGGGCTCCACACAGATACGCAGTATTTT	CASSLALWTGLHTDTQYF
few	TRBJ2-7	-	TRBV11-2	TGTGCCAGCAGCGTGGGAGGGGGCATCGAGCAGTACTTC	CASSVGGGIEQYF
-	TRBJ1-4	-	TRBV4-1	TGCGCCAGCAGCACCCCGGGGTCAACTAATGAAAAACTGTTTTTT	CASSTPGSTNEKLFF
-	TRBJ1-1	-	TRBV5-1	TGCGCCAGCACCCCGACCGGGGGATTGAGCACTGAAGCTTTCTTT	CASTPTGGLSTEAFF
-	TRBJ2-7	-	TRBV5-1	TGCGCCAGCAGAGTGCAGACCGGGACGGTCGTCGACGAGCAGTACTTC	CASRVQTGTVVDEQYF
-	TRBJ1-1	TRBD1	TRBV14	TGTGCCAGCAGCCAAGGTTTGAGGACAGGGAACACTGAAGCTTTCTTT	CASSQGLRTGNTEAFF
-	TRBJ1-2	-	TRBV7-2	TGTGCCAGCCAGACCACCATCGAGGGCTATGGCTACACCTTC	CASQTTIEGYGYTF
-	TRBJ2-2	-	TRBV9	TGTGCCAGCAGATCTTACGGGGGGCTTTCGAACACCGGGGAGCTGTTTTTT	CASRSYGGLSNTGELFF
-	TRBJ2-2	-	TRBV30	TGTGCCTGGAAGAACACCGGGGAGCTGTTTTTT	CAWKNTGELFF
-	TRBJ1-5	-	TRBV19	TGTGCCACCTCGGAAAGGGGGGATCAGCCCCAGCATTTT	CATSERGDQPQHF
-	TRBJ1-3	TRBD1	TRBV7-2	TGTGCCAGCAGCTTGGACAGGGGTGCGTCTGGAAACACCATATATTTT	CASSLDRGASGNTIYF
-	TRBJ1-2	-	TRBV5-1	TGCGCCAGCAGCAGCCCGAGGACGGGGAATAGCTATGGCTACACCTTC	CASSSPRTGNSYGYTF
-	TRBJ2-7	-	TRBV15	TGTGCCACCAGCAGAGATCTTGGGTACGAGCAGTACTTC	CATSRDLGYEQYF
-	TRBJ1-1	-	TRBV9	TGTGCCAGCAGCGCAGACCAGGGGAACACTGAAGCTTTCTTT	CASSADQGNTEAFF
-	TRBJ1-1	-	TRBV13	TGTGCCAGCAGCCCCGGGCAGGCTGAAGCTTTCTTT	CASSPGQAEAFF
-	TRBJ2-1	-	TRBV5-6	TGTGCCAGCAGCCAATATGGGGGGTACAATGAGCAGTTCTTC	CASSQYGGYNEQFF
-	TRBJ2-7	TRBD1	TRBV11-2	TGTGCCAGCAGCTTGAAGAGGACAGGGGGACTTGGCGAGCAGTACTTC	CASSLKRTGGLGEQYF
-	TRBJ2-3	-	TRBV10-3	TGTGCCATCAGGCCAGAGGTCGGATCAGATACGCAGTATTTT	CAIRPEVGSDTQYF
-	TRBJ2-1	-	TRBV4-2	TGTGCCAGCAGCCAAGACCGGCGGGTTGACAATGAGCAGTTCTTC	CASSQDRRVDNEQFF
-	TRBJ2-5	-	TRBV7-2	TGTGCCAGCAGCTCGGACAGAATCTGGGAGACCCAGTACTTC	CASSSDRIWETQYF
-	TRBJ1-4	-	TRBV9	TGTGCCAGCAGCGTCTTTGAGGGGGCTAATGAAAAACTGTTTTTT	CASSVFEGANEKLFF
-	TRBJ2-3	TRBD2	TRBV6-6	TGTGCCAGCAGTCCGCCTAGCGGGAGAGGGACAGATACGCAGTATTTT	CASSPPSGRGTDTQYF
-	TRBJ1-6	-	TRBV5-4	TGTGCCAGCAGCTTGGACCAGGGAGGATCACCCCTCCACTTT	CASSLDQGGSPLHF
-	TRBJ1-5	-	TRBV7-2	TGTGCCAGCAGCGTAGGGGGGAGCAATCAGCCCCAGCATTTT	CASSVGGSNQPQHF
once	TRBJ2-7	-	TRBV6-6	TGTGCCAGCAGTTACTCACAGGGATCCTACGAGCAGTACTTC	CASSYSQGSYEQYF
-	TRBJ2-7	-	TRBV23-1	TGCGCCAGCATCGAAAAGGGGGGTTCCTCCTACGAGCAGTACTTC	CASIEKGGSSYEQYF
-	TRBJ1-1	TRBD1	TRBV2	TGTGCCAGCAGGAGACAGGGGGCCTTGAACACTGAAGCTTTCTTT	CASRRQGALNTEAFF
once	TRBJ2-7	TRBD1	TRBV5-1	TGCGCCAGCAGCTTGCAGACAGGGGGTAACGAGCAGTACTTC	CASSLQTGGNEQYF
-	TRBJ2-5	-	TRBV5-8	TGTGCCAGCAGCTTGGGAGGGACCCCAGAGACCCAGTACTTC	CASSLGGTPETQYF
-	TRBJ2-2	-	TRBV7-2	TGTGCCAGCAGCTTAGCGTGGGGGGCTGTGTCCGGGGAGCTGTTTTTT	CASSLAWGAVSGELFF
-	TRBJ2-3	TRBD2	TRBV30	TGTGCCTTCACACTAGCGGGAGTCACAGATACGCAGTATTTT	CAFTLAGVTDTQYF
-	TRBJ2-4	-	TRBV7-9	TGTGCCAGCAGCTTTTTTCCAGGTACCGAAAACATTCAGTACTTC	CASSFFPGTENIQYF
-	TRBJ2-7	-	TRBV11-3	TGTGCCAGCAGCTTAGTACGAAATAGCGAGCAGTACTTC	CASSLVRNSEQYF
-	TRBJ1-5	TRBD1	TRBV15	TGTGCCACCAGCACCTCAGGGGGCTATCAGCCCCAGCATTTT	CATSTSGGYQPQHF
-	TRBJ2-7	TRBD1	TRBV5-1	TGCGCCAGCAGCTTGGGGACAGGGGCCTACGAGCAGTACTTC	CASSLGTGAYEQYF
-	TRBJ2-1	TRBD2	TRBV6-1	TGTGCCAGCAGTGACGGGACTAGCGGGTACAATGAGCAGTTCTTC	CASSDGTSGYNEQFF
-	TRBJ2-5	-	TRBV11-1	TGTGCCAGCAGCTTAGTCAACGCTGGGGCGCGGGAGACCCAGTACTTC	CASSLVNAGARETQYF
-	TRBJ1-4	-	TRBV10-3	TGTGCCATCAGTCTGGGACGCTCGGAAAAACTGTTTTTT	CAISLGRSEKLFF
-	TRBJ2-7	TRBD1	TRBV18	TGTGCCAGCTCACCCGGAGGGACAGGCTCCTACGAGCAGTACTTC	CASSPGGTGSYEQYF
-	TRBJ1-2	TRBD1	TRBV28	TGTGCCAGCACCCTTCCCGGGACAGCTAACTATGGCTACACCTTC	CASTLPGTANYGYTF